The 29 T cell receptor beta chains presented below share a single source sample, sequenced in a study of cytomegalovirus exposure and HLA in healthy donors. 13 Jbeta primers and 60 Vbeta primers were used for the PCR. This table comes from immunoSEQ multiplex PCR, and its TCRdb copy is limited to in-frame clones, with some not included. The sample includes 170,000 or so clones, over 65% of them seen just once. Sequencing input: PBMCs. These TCRs come from a woman aged 25 to 39 in good health and CMV-seropositive.

This chain connects TRBV9 to TRBJ2-5, with D uncertain. Per the germline V gene, CDR1 is SGDLS and CDR2 is YYNGEE. The CDR3 has 14 amino acids. The V end was cut by 0 bases, the J end by 1 base, with 7 bases between. The CDR3 here is CASSVDSSQETQYF. Here the CDR3 DNA reads TGTGCCAGCAGCGTAGATTCCAGCCAAGAGACCCAGTACTTC.

The V call is TRBV10-3, the J call TRBJ1-1; D not resolved. Germline assignment: CDR1 ENHRY and CDR2 SYGVKD. The CDR3 extends over 12 amino acids. V lost 10 bases, J lost 1 base, and 10 bases lay in between. The CDR3 is CATQQPNTEAFF. The CDR3 DNA sequence: TGTGCCACACAACAGCCGAACACTGAAGCTTTCTTT.

The chain has TRBV4-3 and TRBJ2-5; perhaps TRBD2 as D (6 bases). This CDR3 has 15 residues. Germline V gene data show CDR1 as LGHNA and CDR2 as YSLEER. With 4 bases removed from V and 5 bases from J, the gap between germline ends came to 17 bases. This CDR3 reads CASSLGTAQVETQYF. CDR3 bases: TGCGCCAGCAGCCTGGGGACTGCCCAGGTCGAGACCCAGTACTTC.

The chain combines TRBV5-1 with TRBJ1-5; 7 bases are a match to TRBD1. The ends lost 0 bases at V and 2 bases at J; junction bases unmatched: 8. CDR3 length: 17 amino acids. Germline values: CDR1 SGHRS, CDR2 YFSETQ. The CDR3 region has the DNA TGCGCCAGCAGCTTGGCTGGGGGACAGTACGGCAATCAGCCCCAGCATTTT. It is translated as CASSLAGGQYGNQPQHF.

The J gene is TRBJ2-7, the V gene TRBV11-2; 8 nucleotides agree with TRBD2. In germline, CDR1 is SGHAT, CDR2 FQNNGV. This CDR3 comprises 16 residues. V was pared by 4 bases and J by 7 bases, with 15 bases of the junction left unmatched. CDR3 residues: CASSSAGLGGLGEQYF. The CDR3, as DNA: TGTGCCAGCAGCTCGGCGGGACTAGGCGGTTTGGGTGAGCAGTACTTC.

The genes are TRBV29-1 and TRBJ2-1; tentative D call: TRBD2 (6 bases). This CDR3 contains 14 residues. Germline CDR1 and CDR2: SQVTM and ANQGSEA. Trimming took off 4 bases at V and 5 bases at J, with 15 bases between the two ends. CDR3 loop: CSVGKGGTNNEQFF. Written as DNA, the CDR3 is TGCAGCGTTGGGAAGGGCGGGACGAACAATGAGCAGTTCTTC.

The V and J genes are TRBV19 and TRBJ1-5; 9 bases map to TRBD1. Unmatched junction bases numbered 7, after V lost 3 bases and J lost 7 bases. CDR3 length: 15 amino acids. Germline lookup yields CDR1 LNHDA and CDR2 SQIVND (reference sequence). The CDR3 region is CASSIEQGAWQPQHF. For the CDR3, the DNA is TGTGCCAGTAGTATTGAACAGGGGGCCTGGCAGCCCCAGCATTTT.

This clone was picked up one time. This sequence joins TRBV7-8 and TRBJ2-7, with 12 bases that match TRBD2. The germline CDR1 and CDR2 sequences are SGHVS and FQNEAQ. This CDR3 has 16 residues. J lost 0 bases, V lost 5 bases, and 5 bases had no gene match. Written as DNA, the CDR3 is TGTGCCAGCAGCCCTCGGACTAGCGGGGCCTCCTACGAGCAGTACTTC. Translating it yields CASSPRTSGASYEQYF.

There are a few counts of this clone. The V gene is TRBV5-1, the J gene TRBJ2-1; D remains unclear. Germline-derived CDR1 and CDR2 are SGHRS and YFSETQ. The CDR3 contains 13 residues. V gave up 4 bases and J gave up 4 bases, with 9 bases separating them. The CDR3 here is CASSAADYNEQFF. CDR3 nucleotide sequence: TGCGCCAGCAGCGCGGCAGATTACAATGAGCAGTTCTTC.

This clone showed up just once. The chain uses TRBV4-1 and TRBJ2-3; 9 bases fit TRBD1. CDR1 and CDR2 from the germline V gene are MGHRA and YSYEKL. V shed 2 bases, J shed 3 bases, and the junction held 6 bases outside the gene matches. The CDR3 is 16 residues long. DNA of the CDR3: TGCGCCAGCAGCCAAAGCCCGGGGACAGGGACAGATACGCAGTATTTT. Amino acids: CASSQSPGTGTDTQYF.

This chain joins TRBV5-6 and TRBJ2-1; the match to TRBD2 covers 10 bases. Germline values: CDR1 SGHDT, CDR2 YYEEEE. The CDR3 length is 16 residues. V shed 0 bases and J 8 bases; nucleotides not matched to a gene: 8. The CDR3, as DNA: TGTGCCAGCAGCTTGGTTTCTAGCGGGAGTTTAGATGAGCAGTTCTTC. Its translation: CASSLVSSGSLDEQFF. The full variable domain, its missing parts supplied by reference TRBV5-6 and TRBJ2-1, is DAGVTQSPTHLIKTRGQQVTLRCSPKSGHDTVSWYQQALGQGPQFIFQYYEEEERQRGNFPDRFSGHQFPNYSSELNVNALLLGDSALYLCASSLVSSGSLDEQFFGPGTRLTVL.

This clone was picked up one time. The chain has TRBV30 and TRBJ1-3; D unclear. This CDR3 spans 13 amino acids. Trimming removed 3 bases at V and 8 bases at J, with 14 bases between. Germline CDR1 and CDR2: GTSNPN and SVGIG (reference sequence). The CDR3 coding sequence is TGTGCCTGGAGCCACTCATATCAGGACACCATATATTTT. It translates to CAWSHSYQDTIYF.

V and J are TRBV7-2 and TRBJ1-1, with D hard to call. Germline lookup yields CDR1 SGHTA and CDR2 FQGNSA. The CDR3 is 16 amino acids. Trimming shortened V by 0 bases and J by 4 bases, and 15 bases separated the two germline ends. The CDR3 region is CASSLAAGWIITEAFF. The DNA for the CDR3 is TGTGCCAGCAGCTTAGCCGCGGGTTGGATAATCACTGAAGCTTTCTTT.

In this sample, this clone turned up a few times. V and J are TRBV2 and TRBJ2-7; possible D gene TRBD1, 5 bases. Trimming removed 6 bases at V and 3 bases at J, with 15 bases between. This CDR3 has 14 amino acids. Germline CDR1 SNHLY, CDR2 FYNNEI. The CDR3 sequence is CASSGDSFIYEQYF. The CDR3 nucleotides read TGTGCCAGCAGCGGCGACAGCTTCATCTACGAGCAGTACTTC.

The chain is built from TRBV7-8 and TRBJ1-2, with TRBD1 matching 12 bases. This CDR3 region has 17 residues. Germline V gene lookup returns CDR1 SGHVS and CDR2 FQNEAQ. V trimming: 5 bases; J trimming: 2 bases; junction bases outside the gene matches: 9. The CDR3 bases are TGTGCCAGCAGCCCTGCCGGGACAGGGGGCGCGAACTATGGCTACACCTTC. Protein product: CASSPAGTGGANYGYTF.

The rearrangement joins TRBV2 to TRBJ2-3; perhaps TRBD1 as D (6 bases). Germline V gene lookup returns CDR1 SNHLY and CDR2 FYNNEI. CDR3 length: 15 amino acids. V was cut by 10 bases and J by 1 base, with 18 bases left in between. Here the CDR3 reads CANRQGLEGTDTQYF. In DNA form, the CDR3 reads TGTGCCAACCGCCAGGGGCTAGAGGGCACAGATACGCAGTATTTT.

J is TRBJ1-5 and V is TRBV23-1; D remains unclear. TRBV23-1 is treated as an ORF (open reading frame) with a function not yet certain. The CDR3 consists of 19 residues. Trimming cost V 4 bases and J 2 bases, with 24 bases left between them. For the CDR3, the DNA is TGCGCCAGCAGTCCCCTTTCTGCTACAAGGATTAGCGGCAATCAGCCCCAGCATTTT. Its protein product is CASSPLSATRISGNQPQHF.

The chain combines TRBV7-9 with TRBJ1-2; the match to TRBD1 covers 7 bases. The V gene's germline CDR1 is SEHNR and CDR2 FQNEAQ (reference sequence). The CDR3 totals 13 residues. The V segment lost 5 bases and the J segment 8 bases; nucleotides outside the gene matches: 8. The DNA of the CDR3 is TGTGCCAGCAGCCCGCAGGGGGACCGCGGCTACACCTTC. This encodes CASSPQGDRGYTF.

This clone has only a few counts. The chain recombines TRBV28 with TRBJ2-7; D might be TRBD2 (5 bases). The CDR3 extends over 15 amino acids. Germline values: CDR1 MDHEN, CDR2 SYDVKM. The germline V and J ends were trimmed by 8 bases and 1 base, with 18 bases remaining between them. In DNA form, the CDR3 reads TGTGCCAGCGAAAGTGAGGGAGTGGGTTCCTACGAGCAGTACTTC. It specifies CASESEGVGSYEQYF.

This clone was counted only a few times. The V gene is TRBV7-8, the J gene TRBJ2-7, with D maybe TRBD1 (6 bases). Looked up from germline, CDR1 is SGHVS and CDR2 is FQNEAQ. Trimming cost V 4 bases and J 4 bases, with 26 bases left between them. The CDR3 extends over 18 amino acids. In DNA form, the CDR3 reads TGTGCCAGCAGCTCCACGCTGCCCGACAGGCGGGCCGGTTACGAGCAGTACTTC. Encoded protein: CASSSTLPDRRAGYEQYF.

The genes are TRBV6-4 and TRBJ1-2; 10 bases are shared with TRBD1. The J segment lost 7 bases and the V segment lost 5 bases, leaving 7 bases of the junction unmatched. The CDR3 runs 14 residues. CDR1 is MRHNA and CDR2 is SNTAGT in the germline V gene. CDR3 nucleotides: TGTGCCAGCAGTTCGGGACAGGGGAGACTTGGCTACACCTTC. Translated: CASSSGQGRLGYTF.

This clone has only one observation. This chain connects TRBV5-1 to TRBJ2-7, with 8 bases matching TRBD2. The CDR3 length is 14 residues. From germline, CDR1 is SGHRS and CDR2 YFSETQ. The V gene end was trimmed by 4 bases and the J gene end by 2 bases; junction bases not matched to a gene: 5. CDR3 sequence (DNA): TGCGCCAGCAGCCGAGGACTAGCCGCCTACGAGCAGTACTTC. This codes for CASSRGLAAYEQYF.

The chain has TRBV21-1 and TRBJ1-5; TRBD1 reflects the table's D call only, with no check against the DNA. TRBV21-1 is reported as a pseudogene. The CDR3 has 16 amino acids. Here the CDR3 DNA reads TGTGCCAGCAGCAACGGGGGGACAGGGGGGGGTCAGCCCCAGCATTTT. This translates into CASSNGGTGGGQPQHF.

V usage is TRBV19 and J usage is TRBJ2-7; D might be TRBD1 (5 bases). Germline lookup yields CDR1 LNHDA and CDR2 SQIVND (reference sequence). Trimming took off 4 bases at V and 2 bases at J, with 12 bases between the two ends. CDR3 length: 14 amino acids. The CDR3 reads CASSNGQIPYEQYF. CDR3 nucleotides: TGTGCCAGTAGTAACGGACAAATTCCCTACGAGCAGTACTTC.

This chain joins TRBV5-6 and TRBJ2-7; the match to TRBD2 covers 10 bases. CDR3 size: 19 residues. In germline, CDR1 is SGHDT, CDR2 YYEEEE. The ends lost 4 bases at V and 6 bases at J; junction bases unmatched: 22. The CDR3 bases are TGTGCCAGCAGCCCCCCACGGAGCCTAGCGGGAGTGCGAGTCGCCGAGCAGTACTTC. Translating gives CASSPPRSLAGVRVAEQYF.

This chain links TRBV5-4 with TRBJ1-1, with TRBD1 matching over 9 bases. The CDR3 totals 17 residues. Germline CDR1 is SGHNT and CDR2 is YYREEE (reference sequence). The V segment lost 0 bases and the J segment 1 base; nucleotides outside the gene matches: 7. The CDR3 DNA follows: TGTGCCAGCAGCTTGGGGGGGACAGGGTGGGAGAACACTGAAGCTTTCTTT. This gives the protein CASSLGGTGWENTEAFF.

The chain has TRBV27 and TRBJ2-7, with D hard to call. This CDR3 is built from 13 residues. Trimming removed 5 bases at V and 0 bases at J, with 8 bases between. From germline, CDR1 is MNHEY and CDR2 SMNVEV (reference sequence). The CDR3 loop reads CASSETASYEQYF. Here the CDR3 DNA reads TGTGCCAGCAGTGAAACAGCCTCCTACGAGCAGTACTTC.

The chain couples TRBV5-1 to TRBJ2-2, with 7 bases matching TRBD1. The CDR3 has 16 amino acids. Germline V gene data show CDR1 as SGHRS and CDR2 as YFSETQ. The V and J ends lost 4 bases and 3 bases, in that order; junction bases with no gene match: 9. The CDR3 coding sequence is TGCGCCAGCAGCCCCGGGGCTACAGGGGACACCGGGGAGCTGTTTTTT. The encoded protein is CASSPGATGDTGELFF.

DNA for the CDR3: TGCGCCAGCAGCTTGTTAGGGGGACAGGAGGGGACCCAGTACTTC. Translating gives CASSLLGGQEGTQYF. The V call is TRBV5-1, the J call TRBJ2-5; 8 bases map to TRBD1. After removal of 1 base from V and 7 bases from J, the junction contained 9 bases not matched to a gene. This CDR3 is built from 15 residues. Germline CDR1 reads SGHRS; CDR2 reads YFSETQ.